Listed here are 19 T cell receptor beta chains from one sample, sequenced in a study of OX40 agonist ivuxolimab in advanced cancers. Profiling relied on immunoSEQ multiplex PCR, and the TCRdb table lists in-frame clones only, not all of them. In the table there are 30,000 to 40,000 clones, roughly 90% of which are singletons. The input for sequencing was CD4+ or CD8+ T cells sorted from blood, taken in a trial of the OX40 agonist ivuxolimab. The receptors were sampled from an adult with an advanced solid tumor such as melanoma, head and neck, liver or kidney cancer.

The rearrangement uses TRBV15 and TRBJ2-7; 11 bases align to TRBD2. Germline assignment: CDR1 LNHNV and CDR2 YYDKDF (reference sequence). J lost 1 base, V lost 3 bases, and 2 bases had no gene match. This CDR3 spans 15 amino acids. The CDR3 loop is CATSSRTSGSYEQYF. CDR3 coding DNA: TGTGCCACCAGCAGCCGGACTAGCGGGTCCTACGAGCAGTACTTC.

The V gene is TRBV15, the J gene TRBJ2-2; a possible D gene is TRBD2 (7 bases). The V end was cut by 0 bases, the J end by 3 bases, with 11 bases between. This CDR3 spans 16 amino acids. Germline CDR1 LNHNV, CDR2 YYDKDF (reference sequence). For the CDR3, the DNA is TGTGCCACCAGCAGAGATTTAGGGGGGGACACCGGGGAGCTGTTTTTT. Residues: CATSRDLGGDTGELFF.

The CDR3 DNA reads as TGTGCCAGCAGCCCCCGGGGCTTTGGCGGAGCGGGGTTAACAGATACGCAGTATTTT. Its translation is CASSPRGFGGAGLTDTQYF. The V call is TRBV9, the J call TRBJ2-3; 7 bases map to TRBD2. The V and J ends lost 4 bases and 3 bases, in that order; junction bases with no gene match: 20. Germline V gene lookup returns CDR1 SGDLS and CDR2 YYNGEE. The CDR3 covers 19 residues. Together with reference TRBV9 and TRBJ2-3, the CDR3 gives the full variable domain: DSGVTQTPKHLITATGQRVTLRCSPRSGDLSVYWYQQSLDQGLQFLIQYYNGEERAKGNILERFSAQQFPDLHSELNLSSLELGDSALYFCASSPRGFGGAGLTDTQYFGPGTRLTVL.

The gene calls are TRBV28 and TRBJ1-2; no clear D gene. The CDR3 contains 12 residues. Trimming took off 2 bases at V and 7 bases at J, with 8 bases between the two ends. Germline values: CDR1 MDHEN, CDR2 SYDVKM. The CDR3 is CASSLTAVGYTF. The CDR3 bases are TGTGCCAGCAGTTTAACGGCAGTTGGCTACACCTTC.

The chain is built from TRBV10-1 and TRBJ1-2, with TRBD1 matching over 7 bases. J lost 8 bases, V lost 0 bases, and 3 bases had no gene match. The germline V gene has CDR1 WNHNN and CDR2 SYGVQD (reference sequence). This CDR3 is 13 amino acids long. The CDR3 bases are TGCGCCAGCAGTGAGTCAAGGGGGCAAGGCTACACCTTC. Protein product: CASSESRGQGYTF.

V usage is TRBV5-1 and J usage is TRBJ2-7; D remains ambiguous. CDR1 and CDR2 (germline): SGHRS, YFSETQ. The CDR3 is 14 residues long. Trimming removed 2 bases at V and 4 bases at J, with 13 bases between. The CDR3 loop is CASSFGSVGYEQYF. In nucleotides, the CDR3 is TGCGCCAGCAGCTTTGGCTCAGTGGGGTACGAGCAGTACTTC.

V and J are TRBV18 and TRBJ1-5; 7 nucleotides match TRBD1. Germline CDR1 KGHSH, CDR2 LQKENI. This CDR3 has 15 residues. V trimming: 6 bases; J trimming: 6 bases; junction bases outside the gene matches: 11. CDR3 nucleotides: TGTGCCAGCTCGCTCCAGGGGGGGGAAGTTCAGCCCCAGCATTTT. Amino acid sequence: CASSLQGGEVQPQHF.

This chain links TRBV30 with TRBJ1-4; the D is unclear. This CDR3 has 12 amino acids. Trimming shortened V by 0 bases and J by 10 bases, and 9 bases separated the two germline ends. Germline CDR1 reads GTSNPN; CDR2 reads SVGIG (reference sequence). CDR3 region: CAWSVSEVKLFF. The CDR3, as DNA: TGTGCCTGGAGTGTATCGGAGGTAAAACTGTTTTTT.

The chain employs TRBV25-1 and TRBJ2-1, with 7 positions matching TRBD2. CDR3 length: 15 residues. Losses at the gene ends were 4 bases for V and 8 bases for J; bases not matched to a gene: 11. CDR1 is MGHDK and CDR2 is SYGVNS in the germline V gene. CDR3 DNA sequence: TGTGCCAGCAGTGGCCCGGGGAGGGGCTCCGATGAGCAGTTCTTC. It codes for CASSGPGRGSDEQFF.

The gene calls are TRBV5-1 and TRBJ2-5, with 12 bases aligning to TRBD2. V was clipped by 4 bases and J by 5 bases; unmatched bases: 12. The CDR3 runs to 17 residues. CDR1 SGHRS and CDR2 YFSETQ come from the germline V gene. This CDR3 is CASSLGLAGHAVETQYF. In DNA form, the CDR3 reads TGCGCCAGCAGCCTCGGACTAGCGGGACATGCGGTGGAGACCCAGTACTTC.

This rearrangement joins TRBV28 to TRBJ1-6; TRBD1 agrees at 10 bases. Germline CDR1 and CDR2: MDHEN and SYDVKM. The CDR3 length is 16 residues. J gave up 8 bases and V 4 bases, and 8 bases lay outside the gene matches. The CDR3 here is CASSSFDRGRYSPLHF. The CDR3 DNA follows: TGTGCCAGCAGTTCCTTCGACAGGGGGCGATATTCACCCCTCCACTTT.

The V call is TRBV7-6, the J call TRBJ2-1, with 8 bases matching TRBD2. The CDR3 extends over 14 amino acids. From germline, CDR1 is SGHVS and CDR2 FNYEAQ. With V trimmed by 5 bases and J by 9 bases, 9 bases remained unmatched. Here the CDR3 reads CASSPKGLVGEQFF. The CDR3 nucleotides are TGTGCCAGCAGCCCCAAGGGACTAGTGGGTGAGCAGTTCTTC.

The chain has TRBV28 and TRBJ1-2; maybe TRBD1 (5 bases). Trimming took 6 bases from V and 4 from J, leaving 9 bases between them. CDR3 length: 12 amino acids. Germline CDR1 is MDHEN and CDR2 is SYDVKM. The CDR3 sequence: CASRPGTYGYTF. CDR3 in DNA: TGTGCCAGCAGACCGGGGACCTATGGCTACACCTTC.

The gene calls are TRBV2 and TRBJ2-3; possible D gene TRBD2, 5 bases. The germline V gene has CDR1 SNHLY and CDR2 FYNNEI. V was pared by 5 bases and J by 2 bases, with 17 bases between. This CDR3 has 16 residues. The CDR3 loop reads CASSYTGLPLTDTQYF. The CDR3, as DNA: TGTGCCAGCAGTTATACCGGACTTCCGCTCACAGATACGCAGTATTTT. Together with reference TRBV2 and TRBJ2-3, the CDR3 gives the full variable domain: EPEVTQTPSHQVTQMGQEVILRCVPISNHLYFYWYRQILGQKVEFLVSFYNNEISEKSEIFDDQFSVERPDGSNFTLKIRSTKLEDSAMYFCASSYTGLPLTDTQYFGPGTRLTVL.

This clone has just one count. The chain has TRBV27 and TRBJ2-7; 7 bases align to TRBD2. Germline values: CDR1 MNHEY, CDR2 SMNVEV (reference sequence). V gave up 4 bases and J gave up 6 bases; unmatched junction bases: 0. CDR3 length equals 11 residues. The CDR3, as DNA: TGTGCCAGCAGTTCGGGGGGCGAGCAGTACTTC. Translated: CASSSGGEQYF.

Turning to this clone: The junction shows a germline mismatch at one end, possibly a read error. The chain has TRBV27 and TRBJ2-3, with 10 nucleotides matching TRBD1. This CDR3 comprises 16 residues. Germline V gene data show CDR1 as MNHEY and CDR2 as SMNVEV (reference sequence). The CDR3, as DNA: TGTGCCAGCCGTTTGATGGGACAGGGGACCCCCGGTACGCAGTATTTT. It yields the protein CASRLMGQGTPGTQYF.

This chain links TRBV5-1 with TRBJ1-3, with D perhaps TRBD1 (5 bases). V was trimmed by 4 bases and J by 0 bases, leaving 11 bases between them. CDR1 and CDR2 (germline): SGHRS, YFSETQ. The CDR3 covers 15 residues. CDR3 loop: CASSPGTDSGNTIYF. In nucleotides, the CDR3 is TGCGCCAGCAGCCCGGGGACGGACTCTGGAAACACCATATATTTT.

This chain links TRBV4-2 with TRBJ2-3; the D call may be TRBD1 or TRBD2 (5 bases each). Germline CDR1 and CDR2: LGHNA and YNFKEQ. There are 18 residues in the CDR3. The V end lost 0 bases, the J end lost 3 bases, and 19 bases lay between the germline ends. The CDR3 loop is CASSQDNFGAGGTDTQYF. Here the CDR3 DNA reads TGTGCCAGCAGCCAAGATAATTTTGGGGCGGGTGGTACAGATACGCAGTATTTT.

CDR3 in DNA: TGTGCCAGCAGTTTGAGACTAGCGGGGGGCAGGTCCTACGAGCAGTACTTC. It yields the protein CASSLRLAGGRSYEQYF. This chain uses TRBV27 with TRBJ2-7; 13 nucleotides match TRBD2. The CDR3 is 17 amino acids. The trim removed 3 bases at V and 1 base at J, leaving 6 bases unmatched. Germline loops: CDR1 MNHEY, CDR2 SMNVEV (reference sequence).